This T cell receptor beta chain is from a study of CD8 T cells in Susac syndrome. Study at large: The sequenced Susac syndrome patients included about 6 who had clinically active disease and about 8 who were in remission.

Germline loops: CDR1 DFQATT, CDR2 SNEGSKA (reference sequence). The trim removed 2 bases at V and 0 bases at J, leaving 7 bases unmatched. The CDR3 extends over 17 amino acids. TCR beta from blood CD8+ and CD4+ T cells was sequenced. Reverse transcription of roughly 0.5 to 1 ug RNA was carried out with random hexamers. Multiplex PCR with immunoSEQ amplified the TCR beta CDR3 across 54 Vbeta and 13 Jbeta. TCRdb called the immunoSEQ multiplex PCR reads again in MiXCR, with one record for every CDR3 protein. The sample has 100,000 to 110,000 distinct CDR3 sequences; about 95% are singletons. The sample consisted of CD8+ T cells from PBMCs. This receptor was taken from a human donor with Susac syndrome. The rearrangement uses TRBV20-1 and TRBJ1-4; 9 bases agree with TRBD1. The CDR3 sequence is CSARRPDRGPTNEKLFF. The DNA for the CDR3 is TGCAGTGCTAGAAGACCGGACAGGGGTCCAACTAATGAAAAACTGTTTTTT.